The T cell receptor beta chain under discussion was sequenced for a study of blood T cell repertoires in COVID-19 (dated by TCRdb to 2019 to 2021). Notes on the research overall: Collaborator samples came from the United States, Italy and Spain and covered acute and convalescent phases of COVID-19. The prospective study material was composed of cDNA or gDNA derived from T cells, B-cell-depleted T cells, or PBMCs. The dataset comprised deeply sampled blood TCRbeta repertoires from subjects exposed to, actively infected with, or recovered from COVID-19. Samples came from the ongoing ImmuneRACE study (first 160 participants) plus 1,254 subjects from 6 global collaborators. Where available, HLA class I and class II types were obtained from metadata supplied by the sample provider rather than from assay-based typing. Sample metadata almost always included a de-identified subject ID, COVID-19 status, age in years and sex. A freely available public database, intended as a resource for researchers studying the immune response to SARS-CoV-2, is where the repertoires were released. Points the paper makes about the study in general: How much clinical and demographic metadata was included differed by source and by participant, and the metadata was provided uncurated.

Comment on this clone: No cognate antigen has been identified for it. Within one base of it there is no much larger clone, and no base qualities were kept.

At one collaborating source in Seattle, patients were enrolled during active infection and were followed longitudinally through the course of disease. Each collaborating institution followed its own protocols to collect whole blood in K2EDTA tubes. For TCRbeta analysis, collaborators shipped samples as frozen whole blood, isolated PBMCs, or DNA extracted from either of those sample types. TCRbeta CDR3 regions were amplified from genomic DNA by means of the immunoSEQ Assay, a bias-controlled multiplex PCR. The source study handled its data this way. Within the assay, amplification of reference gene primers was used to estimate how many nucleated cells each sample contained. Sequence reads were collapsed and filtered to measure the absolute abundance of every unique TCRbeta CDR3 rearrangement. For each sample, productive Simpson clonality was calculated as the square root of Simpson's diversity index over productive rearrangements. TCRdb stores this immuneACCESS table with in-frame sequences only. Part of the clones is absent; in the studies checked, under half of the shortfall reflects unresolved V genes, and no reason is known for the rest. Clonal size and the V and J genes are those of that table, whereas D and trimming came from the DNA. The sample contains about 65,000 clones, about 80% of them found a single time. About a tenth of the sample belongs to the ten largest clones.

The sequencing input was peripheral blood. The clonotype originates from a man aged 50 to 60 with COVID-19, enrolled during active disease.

The bases are TGTGCCAGCAGTCTCTCGGGGACTCAGAATCAGCCCCAGCATTTT. Protein translation: CASSLSGTQNQPQHF. Recombination linked TRBV6-5 to TRBJ1-5, with TRBD1 as a weak D call on 5 bases. The germline V gene yields MNHEY for CDR1 and SVGAGI for CDR2. V is pared back by 5 bases and J by 4 bases, with 15 bases lying between the germline termini. Reading from cysteine to phenylalanine, the CDR3 counts 15 amino acids. Kept here is only the CDR3 DNA, which spans 45 bases and is read in frame from base 1.